The 15 T cell receptor beta chains in this list originate from one sample, sequenced in a study of blood T cell repertoires in COVID-19 (dated by TCRdb to about 2020). Libraries were built with the immunoSEQ multiplex PCR assay. TCRdb stores this immuneACCESS table with in-frame sequences only. Part of the clones is absent; in the studies checked, under half of the shortfall reflects unresolved V genes, and no reason is known for the rest. The sample includes 200,000 to 250,000 clones, with 86% observed a single time. The biggest ten clones account for less than 4.5% of the sample. The sequencing input was peripheral blood. The source of these receptors is a man in his fifties or sixties with acute or convalescent COVID-19.

The chain employs TRBV3-1 (or the pseudogene TRBV3-2) and TRBJ2-1; D is possibly TRBD1 (5 bases). This CDR3 contains 14 residues. Germline-derived CDR1 and CDR2 are LGHDT and YNNKEL (reference sequence). V lost 1 base to trimming and J lost 9 bases, with 13 bases between them. The CDR3 DNA is TGTGCCAGCAGCCAAGTAGTTGTTACAGGTGAGCAGTTCTTC. Residues: CASSQVVVTGEQFF.

The chain is built from TRBV6-5 and TRBJ1-2, with 9 bases identical to TRBD1. The length of the CDR3 is 13 residues. V lost 6 bases to trimming and J lost 4 bases; unmatched junction nucleotides: 3. Germline V CDR1 and CDR2: MNHEY, SVGAGI. CDR3 in amino acids: CASRLTGGYGYTF. In nucleotides, the CDR3 is TGTGCCAGCAGACTGACAGGGGGCTATGGCTACACCTTC.

This chain uses TRBV7-9 with TRBJ1-2; D gene uncertain. With 2 bases removed from V and 1 base from J, the gap between germline ends came to 8 bases. The CDR3 is 14 residues long. Per germline, CDR1 SEHNR and CDR2 FQNEAQ (reference sequence). CDR3 amino acids: CASSLLHLNYGYTF. The CDR3 DNA sequence: TGTGCCAGCAGCTTATTACATCTTAACTATGGCTACACCTTC.

This clone was observed many times. This chain joins TRBV3-1 (or the pseudogene TRBV3-2) and TRBJ1-3, with D possibly being TRBD1 (6 bases). Between the trimmed V and J ends, which lost 0 bases and 12 bases, there was a span of 15 bases. Per the germline V gene, CDR1 is LGHDT and CDR2 is YNNKEL (reference sequence). The CDR3 is made up of 14 amino acids. The CDR3: CASSQDPDRSGIYF. The CDR3 DNA reads TGTGCCAGCAGCCAAGATCCTGACAGGTCGGGCATATATTTT.

This chain joins TRBV5-5 and TRBJ1-1, with 8 bases aligning to TRBD1. CDR1 is SGHKS and CDR2 is YYEKEE in the germline V gene (reference sequence). The CDR3 covers 14 residues. Trimming took 3 bases from V and 5 from J; bases not matched to a gene: 6. CDR3 sequence (DNA): TGTGCCAGCAGCTCCAGGGGGCGGGCGACTGAAGCTTTCTTT. It encodes CASSSRGRATEAFF.

This rearrangement joins TRBV10-3 to TRBJ2-7; 8 nucleotides match TRBD2. The CDR3 covers 14 residues. The germline CDR1 and CDR2 sequences are ENHRY and SYGVKD. V trimming: 8 bases; J trimming: 0 bases; junction bases outside the gene matches: 6. Written as DNA, the CDR3 is TGTGCCATCGATAGCGGGGCGAGCTCCTACGAGCAGTACTTC. This codes for CAIDSGASSYEQYF.

The chain is built from TRBV2 and TRBJ1-4; 9 bases are shared with TRBD1. The CDR3 runs 16 residues. Germline values: CDR1 SNHLY, CDR2 FYNNEI. V shed 10 bases and J 4 bases; nucleotides not matched to a gene: 13. DNA of the CDR3: TGTGCCACCTCCGACGGGACAGGGACACATAATGAAAAACTGTTTTTT. Translating it yields CATSDGTGTHNEKLFF.

This clone was seen only a few times. The chain joins TRBV7-2 to TRBJ1-6; no clear D. Germline CDR1 is SGHTA and CDR2 is FQGNSA. The CDR3 is made up of 14 amino acids. V lost 1 base to trimming and J lost 10 bases, with 11 bases between them. The CDR3 loop reads CASSLEPGVSPLHF. CDR3 nucleotides: TGTGCCAGCAGCTTAGAACCGGGTGTATCACCCCTCCACTTT.

CDR3 nucleotide sequence: TGTGCCAGCTGCGCGGACACACAGCGTGAAAAACTGTTTTTT. Its protein product is CASCADTQREKLFF. This sequence joins TRBV7-2 and TRBJ1-4; a possible D gene is TRBD1 (5 bases). The CDR3 runs to 14 residues. CDR1 is SGHTA, CDR2 FQGNSA, per germline. Trimming pared 8 bases from V and 7 bases from J, leaving 17 bases between.

This clone was detected once. Other DNA sequences within the sample encode an identical CDR3. The chain employs TRBV5-4 and TRBJ2-7; TRBD2 matches 9 bases. This CDR3 has 14 residues. V was pared by 4 bases and J by 5 bases, with 7 bases of the junction left unmatched. CDR1 and CDR2 from the germline V gene are SGHNT and YYREEE (reference sequence). CDR3 in amino acids: CASSRGGAEDEQYF. CDR3 nucleotide sequence: TGTGCCAGCAGCCGCGGGGGGGCCGAGGACGAGCAGTACTTC.

This chain joins TRBV19 and TRBJ1-5, with D perhaps matching TRBD1 (5 bases). CDR1 LNHDA and CDR2 SQIVND come from the germline V gene (reference sequence). The CDR3 has 15 residues. The germline V and J ends were trimmed by 7 bases and 0 bases, with 13 bases remaining between them. The CDR3: CASKGREFSNQPQHF. In DNA, the CDR3 is TGTGCCAGTAAGGGACGGGAGTTTAGCAATCAGCCCCAGCATTTT. Based on the CDR3 plus reference TRBV19 and TRBJ1-5, the full variable domain is DGGITQSPKYLFRKEGQNVTLSCEQNLNHDAMYWYRQDPGQGLRLIYYSQIVNDFQKGDIAEGYSVSREKKESFPLTVTSAQKNPTAFYLCASKGREFSNQPQHFGDGTRLSIL.

The rearrangement links TRBV27 to TRBJ1-1, with 7 bases fitting TRBD1. There are 14 residues in the CDR3. V was pared by 8 bases and J by 3 bases, with 9 bases of the junction left unmatched. Germline V gene lookup returns CDR1 MNHEY and CDR2 SMNVEV (reference sequence). Here the CDR3 reads CASGKHTGDTEAFF. In nucleotides, the CDR3 is TGTGCCAGCGGAAAACACACAGGGGACACTGAAGCTTTCTTT.

This CDR3 is CASSEGRARNTEAFF. CDR3 DNA sequence: TGTGCCAGCAGTGAAGGCAGGGCGAGGAACACTGAAGCTTTCTTT. This chain joins TRBV6-1 and TRBJ1-1; possibly TRBD1 for D (5 bases). Trimming removed 1 base from V and 1 base from J, with 10 bases in between. The CDR3 is made up of 15 amino acids. From germline, CDR1 is MNHNS and CDR2 SASEGT.

This chain connects TRBV18 to TRBJ1-6; 8 bases agree with TRBD1. Germline CDR1 is KGHSH and CDR2 is LQKENI. The ends lost 5 bases at V and 3 bases at J; junction bases unmatched: 3. CDR3 length: 15 residues. CDR3 amino acids: CASSRTGIYNSPLHF. The DNA for the CDR3 is TGTGCCAGCTCAAGGACAGGGATCTATAATTCACCCCTCCACTTT.

This chain uses TRBV6-6 with TRBJ1-2, with D uncertain. CDR1 and CDR2 from the germline V gene are MNHNY and SVGAGI (reference sequence). The length of the CDR3 is 12 residues. V lost 3 bases, J lost 9 bases, and 11 bases lay in between. In DNA, the CDR3 is TGTGCCAGCAGTTATGAGCAGGCTCGCTACACCTTC. Its translation: CASSYEQARYTF.